A selection of T cell receptor beta chains follows, all from one sample in a study of T cell responses to AZD1222 COVID-19 vaccine. Data came from immunoSEQ multiplex PCR; TCRdb stores just in-frame clones and leaves some out. Of fewer than 200,000 clones listed, roughly 94% are singletons. The sample in question was peripheral blood, obtained 28 days after the second AZD1222 dose. The receptor set was obtained from an adult who received the AZD1222 COVID-19 vaccine. Both conserved end residues are part of each CDR3. D genes are given only for firm matches. Clone size, where shown, is once, few, many, or a class for clones that have expanded.

TRBJ2-2 | - | TRBV10-1 | - | TGCGCCAGCCAGAAGCGCACCGGGGAGCTGTTTTTT | CASQKRTGELFF
TRBJ2-7 | - | TRBV19 | - | TGTGCCAGTAGCGGTGATGGGTACGAGCAGTACTTC | CASSGDGYEQYF
TRBJ1-4 | - | TRBV7-2 | - | TGTGCCAGCAGCATGACCCGAGGAAAACAAGGACTGTTTTTT | CASSMTRGKQGLFF
TRBJ1-2 | - | TRBV29-1 | - | TGCAGCGTTACGACCCCGGGCTATGGCTACACCTTC | CSVTTPGYGYTF
TRBJ1-6 | - | TRBV6-1 | TRBD1 | TGTGCCAGCAGTGAAGCAGGACAGGGTAGTCGTAGATCACCCCTCCACTTT | CASSEAGQGSRRSPLHF
TRBJ1-1 | - | TRBV7-9 | - | TGTGCCAGCAGCTTAGATGTTCGCTGGACTGAAGCTTTCTTT | CASSLDVRWTEAFF
TRBJ1-2 | few | TRBV18 | - | TGTGCCAGCTCAGCCCAAGATGGCTACACCTTC | CASSAQDGYTF
TRBJ1-3 | - | TRBV30 | - | TGTGCCTGGAGTGTGAGTCACACCATATATTTT | CAWSVSHTIYF
TRBJ1-1 | - | TRBV12-5 | - | TGTGCTAGTGGCCTTTATAACACTGAAGCTTTCTTT | CASGLYNTEAFF
TRBJ1-3 | - | TRBV28 | - | TGTGCCAGCAGTTTACAGGGAGGAAAAAACACCATATATTTT | CASSLQGGKNTIYF
TRBJ2-7 | - | TRBV5-4 | - | TGTGCCAGCAGCCCGAACTGGGGTTCCAGCGAGCAGTACTTC | CASSPNWGSSEQYF
TRBJ2-2 | once | TRBV9 | - | TGTGCCAGCAGCACATTAAACACCGGGGAGCTGTTTTTT | CASSTLNTGELFF
TRBJ1-4 | many | TRBV3-1/TRBV3-2 | TRBD1 | TGTGCCAGCACCCAGGACAGGGACCGTGGAAAACTGTTTTTT | CASTQDRDRGKLFF
TRBJ1-4 | - | TRBV7-9 | TRBD1 | TGTGCCAGCAGACTTGAACAGGGGGTATCTAATGAAAAACTGTTTTTT | CASRLEQGVSNEKLFF
TRBJ2-2 | - | TRBV9 | - | TGTGCCAGCAGCGTAGACGGGAGCGCCACCGGGGAGCTGTTTTTT | CASSVDGSATGELFF
TRBJ1-2 | - | TRBV30 | - | TGTGCCTGGAGTGTAAGTCGTGGCTACACCTTC | CAWSVSRGYTF
TRBJ1-3 | - | TRBV7-9 | - | TGTGCCAGCAGCTTAGAAAACACCATATATTTT | CASSLENTIYF
TRBJ1-4 | - | TRBV7-9 | - | TGTGCCAGCAGCCCTGGCCAGGGTATTACCAGGGCTAATGAAAAACTGTTTTTT | CASSPGQGITRANEKLFF
TRBJ2-7 | - | TRBV28 | - | TGTGCCAGCAGCCCGACTTACGAGCAGTACTTC | CASSPTYEQYF
TRBJ1-2 | - | TRBV6-5 | TRBD1 | TGTGCCAGCAGTTACCGGGACAGTTTCTATGGCTACACCTTC | CASSYRDSFYGYTF
TRBJ2-3 | - | TRBV13 | - | TGTGCCAGCAGCCCAACTAGAACAGATACGCAGTATTTT | CASSPTRTDTQYF
TRBJ1-2 | - | TRBV18 | TRBD1 | TGTGCCAGCTCACCGAAAGGACAGGGGGAGGCACTTTGGCGGGGCTACACCTTC | CASSPKGQGEALWRGYTF
TRBJ2-7 | - | TRBV7-2 | - | TGTGCCAGCAGCTTAGAGGGTCTAGCGTCTTCCTACGAGCAGTACTTC | CASSLEGLASSYEQYF
TRBJ2-7 | - | TRBV24-1 | - | TGTGCCACCAGTGATTCTCGGCTTCTGTCTCCGAGGGGGCAGTACTTC | CATSDSRLLSPRGQYF
TRBJ2-3 | once | TRBV14 | - | TGTGCCAGCAGCCAAGTGTGGAGCGGAGCTATTGAACAGTATTTT | CASSQVWSGAIEQYF
TRBJ1-6 | - | TRBV19 | TRBD1 | TGTGCCAGTAGAGAATTAGGACAGGGAGGTTCACCCCTCCACTTT | CASRELGQGGSPLHF
TRBJ1-5 | - | TRBV12-3/TRBV12-4 | TRBD1 | TGTGCCAGCAGGCCGACAGGGAATCAGCCCCAGCATTTT | CASRPTGNQPQHF
TRBJ1-2 | once | TRBV29-1 | - | TGCAGCGTTGCCTCCTTTGCTGGTGGCTACACCTTC | CSVASFAGGYTF
TRBJ2-5 | once | TRBV7-9 | - | TGTGCCAGCAGCACCACAGGGGAGACCCAGTACTTC | CASSTTGETQYF
TRBJ1-4 | - | TRBV27 | TRBD1 | TGTGCCAGCCGGGACAGGGAAAGTGAAAAACTGTTTTTT | CASRDRESEKLFF
TRBJ1-1 | - | TRBV19 | - | TGTGCCACCGACTGGGGGATAGGCATGAACACTGAAGCTTTCTTT | CATDWGIGMNTEAFF
TRBJ2-1 | - | TRBV28 | TRBD1 | TGTGCCAGCAGTTTTGAGGCAATCTCGGGACAGCGCTACAATGAGCAGTTCTTC | CASSFEAISGQRYNEQFF
TRBJ2-7 | - | TRBV7-8 | - | TGTGCCAGCAGCCCGGAAATCCCGAGGGAATCCTACGAGCAGTACTTC | CASSPEIPRESYEQYF
TRBJ1-6 | - | TRBV11-2 | - | TGTGCCAGCAGCTCCCGGGGGAATGGTTCACCCCTCCACTTT | CASSSRGNGSPLHF
TRBJ1-2 | once | TRBV5-1 | - | TGCGCCAGCAGCTTGGATATTTCAGGGTATGGCTACACCTTC | CASSLDISGYGYTF
TRBJ2-3 | once | TRBV27 | - | TGTGCCAGCAGTTTATCGATGAGGGCTGGAGATACGCAGTATTTT | CASSLSMRAGDTQYF
TRBJ2-6 | - | TRBV5-5 | - | TGTGCCAGCAGCTTGGACCCTGGCAGGCTAACCGACTCTGGGGCCAACGTCCTGACTTTC | CASSLDPGRLTDSGANVLTF
TRBJ1-4 | - | TRBV9 | TRBD1 | TGTGCCAGCAGCGGGACAGGGCGGGGAAATGAAAAACTGTTTTTT | CASSGTGRGNEKLFF
TRBJ2-7 | - | TRBV28 | TRBD1 | TGTGCCACCGACAGGGGGCTAAACGAGCAGTACTTC | CATDRGLNEQYF
TRBJ1-2 | once | TRBV28 | TRBD1 | TGTGCCAGCAGTTTAGGGACAGGGTATGGCTACACCTTC | CASSLGTGYGYTF
TRBJ1-2 | - | TRBV5-6 | - | TGTGCCAGCAGCTTGGTGATGGTCGGCGACTATGGCTACACCTTC | CASSLVMVGDYGYTF
TRBJ1-2 | - | TRBV28 | - | TGTGCCAGCAAAATAGGACGGGATAACTATGGCTACACCTTC | CASKIGRDNYGYTF
TRBJ2-5 | - | TRBV6-6 | TRBD2 | TGTGCCAGCAGTCCCGGGACTAGCGGGAGGGCCGGAGAGACCCAGTACTTC | CASSPGTSGRAGETQYF
TRBJ1-2 | - | TRBV20-1 | - | TGCAGTGCTAGGGGGAGTATTGGCTACACCTTC | CSARGSIGYTF
TRBJ2-7 | - | TRBV6-2/TRBV6-3 | TRBD2 | TGTGCCAGCAGTCAGCTAGCGGGGGTTACCTACGAGCAGTACTTC | CASSQLAGVTYEQYF
TRBJ1-5 | - | TRBV11-2 | - | TGTGCCAGCAGCTTGCGACTCCTAGGGCCCCAGCATTTT | CASSLRLLGPQHF
TRBJ2-7 | - | TRBV6-1 | - | TGTGCCAGCAGTGAACGGGGGCTACCCCTCCCCTACGAGCAGTACTTC | CASSERGLPLPYEQYF
TRBJ1-1 | - | TRBV19 | TRBD1 | TGTGCCAGTACCGTGGACAGGGAGAACACTGAAGCTTTCTTT | CASTVDRENTEAFF
TRBJ2-7 | - | TRBV12-3/TRBV12-4 | - | TGTGCCAGCACCCCCGGGACAAGTTACGAGCAGTACTTC | CASTPGTSYEQYF
TRBJ1-1 | - | TRBV6-5 | TRBD1 | TGTGCCAGCAGGACAGGGTCCGGCACTGAAGCTTTCTTT | CASRTGSGTEAFF
TRBJ2-7 | - | TRBV6-4 | - | TGTGCCAGCAGGCCCCTTGGGCAGTACTTC | CASRPLGQYF